Presented here are 3 T cell receptor beta chains from one specimen sequenced in a study of blood T cells in healthy people across ages. Combining a sample-barcoded 5' primer with a J-beta primer mix, a second PCR ran for roughly 7 to 12 cycles. One entry per CDR3 protein results from TCRdb running MiXCR on the 5' RACE reads. This sample has fewer than 750,000 distinct CDR3 sequences, with roughly 48% found just once. Source material: blood. These receptors all stem from an elderly man in good health.

This clonotype was seen only a few times. This chain connects TRBV27 to TRBJ2-5; D call uncertain. The CDR3 loop spans 13 amino acids. Trimming pared 6 bases from V and 1 base from J, leaving 9 bases between. Per the germline V gene, CDR1 is MNHEY and CDR2 is SMNVEV (reference sequence). The CDR3 spells CASRTGAQETQYF. The CDR3 nucleotides read TGTGCCAGCAGAACCGGAGCCCAAGAGACCCAGTACTTC.

In its sample, this clonotype was seen a few times. The chain joins TRBV6-2 or TRBV6-3 to TRBJ2-1; a possible D gene is TRBD2 (6 bases). V was shortened by 5 bases and J by 0 bases, with 11 bases between the two germline ends. This CDR3 spans 15 amino acids. The germline gives CDR1 MNHEY, CDR2 SVGEGT. CDR3 bases: TGTGCCAGCAGTAATGGGACTCCCTCCTACAATGAGCAGTTCTTC. The encoded protein is CASSNGTPSYNEQFF.

This chain links TRBV7-2 with TRBJ2-3; 12 nucleotides agree with TRBD2. Germline V gene lookup returns CDR1 SGHTA and CDR2 FQGNSA. The length of the CDR3 is 16 residues. The V and J ends lost 5 bases and 2 bases, in that order; junction bases with no gene match: 5. The CDR3 sequence is CASSERLAGATDTQYF. CDR3 coding DNA: TGTGCCAGCAGCGAAAGACTAGCGGGAGCCACAGATACGCAGTATTTT.